This T cell receptor (beta chain) stems from a study of shared clonotypes between healthy human individuals. Study-wide points: Clonotype sharing among donors was thought likely to change with sequencing depth. Unshared clonotypes carried lower generation probabilities than those common to all four donors.

The length of the CDR3 is 15 residues. Germline values: CDR1 SGDLS, CDR2 YYNGEE. With V trimmed by 2 bases and J by 4 bases, 4 bases remained unmatched. With respect to this clone: Its specificity is unknown.

Some clones are missing from TCRdb's copy, which holds only in-frame ones; the method was immunoSEQ multiplex PCR. The sample shows approximately 1,500,000 clones, approximately 97% of them seen only once. Every donor was a Caucasian adult from Nashville, Tennessee. This rearrangement joins TRBV9 to TRBJ2-1; 9 bases are shared with TRBD2. The TCR sequence derives from a young man in good health. Sequenced: naive CD4+ T cells sorted from blood. Subset meaning: CD45RA+ positively selected. The CDR3 spells CASSVSTSGYNEQFF. CDR3 coding DNA: TGTGCCAGCAGCGTCTCAACTAGCGGGTACAATGAGCAGTTCTTC. The whole variable domain, remainder taken from reference TRBV9 and TRBJ2-1, is DSGVTQTPKHLITATGQRVTLRCSPRSGDLSVYWYQQSLDQGLQFLIQYYNGEERAKGNILERFSAQQFPDLHSELNLSSLELGDSALYFCASSVSTSGYNEQFFGPGTRLTVL.